These 22 T cell receptor beta chains came from one sample sequenced in a study of blood T cell repertoires in COVID-19. The assay was immunoSEQ multiplex PCR, and TCRdb's table has in-frame clones only and misses some. The sample lists tens of thousands of clones, 85% seen once, with about 14% in the top ten. Sequencing used peripheral blood. These receptors were collected from a woman in her seventies with acute or convalescent COVID-19.

The CDR3 spells CASRSTQGRETQYF. DNA of the CDR3: TGTGCCAGCAGATCTACACAGGGGAGGGAGACCCAGTACTTC. The V call is TRBV28, the J call TRBJ2-5; perhaps TRBD1 as D (7 bases). V dropped 6 bases and J dropped 5 bases, with 16 bases sitting between them. Germline V gives CDR1 MDHEN, CDR2 SYDVKM. The CDR3 loop spans 14 amino acids.

This chain links TRBV5-5 with TRBJ2-5; the match to TRBD2 covers 13 bases. The CDR3 covers 16 residues. Trimming removed 4 bases from V and 5 bases from J; junction bases left unmatched: 8. Per germline, CDR1 SGHKS and CDR2 YYEKEE (reference sequence). CDR3 residues: CASSDGLAGAGETQYF. The CDR3 region has the DNA TGTGCCAGCAGCGATGGACTAGCGGGAGCTGGGGAGACCCAGTACTTC.

This chain uses TRBV6-5 with TRBJ1-2; D might be TRBD1 (5 bases). CDR1 and CDR2 (germline): MNHEY, SVGAGI. Trimming cost V 3 bases and J 0 bases, with 14 bases left between them. CDR3 length: 16 residues. The CDR3 DNA reads as TGTGCCAGCAGTTATGGGGGAGGGGTAACTAACTATGGCTACACCTTC. Protein product: CASSYGGGVTNYGYTF.

The chain is built from TRBV7-9 and TRBJ2-5, with 10 bases that match TRBD1. V lost 1 base to trimming and J lost 4 bases; unmatched junction nucleotides: 6. The CDR3 extends over 16 amino acids. The V gene's germline CDR1 is SEHNR and CDR2 FQNEAQ (reference sequence). Written as DNA, the CDR3 is TGTGCCAGCAGCTTAGGGGGACAGGGGCGGAGAGAGACCCAGTACTTC. It encodes CASSLGGQGRRETQYF. Complete variable domain (other parts from reference TRBV7-9 and TRBJ2-5): DTGVSQNPRHKITKRGQNVTFRCDPISEHNRLYWYRQTLGQGPEFLTYFQNEAQLEKSRLLSDRFSAERPKGSFSTLEIQRTEQGDSAMYLCASSLGGQGRRETQYFGPGTRLLVL.

DNA of the CDR3: TGTGCCAGCAGCGCCCGGGACAGGGCGAGGAACGGGGAGCTGTTTTTT. Residues: CASSARDRARNGELFF. J is TRBJ2-2 and V is TRBV9; 9 bases are shared with TRBD1. V was clipped by 3 bases and J by 7 bases; unmatched bases: 10. Germline V lookup: CDR1 SGDLS, CDR2 YYNGEE. This CDR3 region has 16 residues.

The CDR3 region has the DNA TGTGCCAGTAGTATATCCGGGACTTACAATCAGCCCCAGCATTTT. This encodes CASSISGTYNQPQHF. The chain employs TRBV19 and TRBJ1-5, with D possibly TRBD1 on 5 matching bases. V gave up 2 bases and J gave up 3 bases, with 11 bases separating them. Germline assignment: CDR1 LNHDA and CDR2 SQIVND (reference sequence). The CDR3 extends over 15 amino acids.

This clone showed up just a few times. This chain joins TRBV3-1 (or the pseudogene TRBV3-2) and TRBJ1-2; TRBD1 might be the D (6 bases). This CDR3 is built from 14 residues. V lost 5 bases and J 3 bases, leaving 13 bases between the germline ends. Germline CDR1 and CDR2: LGHDT and YNNKEL (reference sequence). CDR3 region: CASSSQTGHYGYTF. The CDR3 nucleotides read TGTGCCAGCAGCTCTCAGACAGGACACTATGGCTACACCTTC.

This clone was seen ten or more times. The V and J genes are TRBV4-1 and TRBJ1-1, with 8 bases lining up with TRBD1. Per the germline V gene, CDR1 is MGHRA and CDR2 is YSYEKL. The CDR3 runs 15 residues. The trim removed 4 bases at V and 4 bases at J, leaving 8 bases unmatched. CDR3 loop: CASSREGTGTTEAFF. The CDR3 DNA sequence: TGCGCCAGCAGCCGGGAAGGGACAGGTACCACTGAAGCTTTCTTT.

This rearrangement joins TRBV5-1 to TRBJ2-1; a possible D gene is TRBD2 (6 bases). The CDR3 covers 14 residues. Germline CDR1 and CDR2: SGHRS and YFSETQ. V dropped 4 bases and J dropped 6 bases, with 14 bases sitting between them. DNA of the CDR3: TGCGCCAGCAGCAGCTTTGGAGGGGTCAATGAGCAGTTCTTC. It yields the protein CASSSFGGVNEQFF.

The chain is built from TRBV19 and TRBJ1-5, with D perhaps matching TRBD1 (6 bases). This CDR3 is 12 amino acids long. V lost 7 bases and J 7 bases, leaving 11 bases between the germline ends. Germline CDR1 LNHDA, CDR2 SQIVND (reference sequence). The CDR3 protein is CASTRGQQPQHF. CDR3 nucleotide sequence: TGTGCCAGTACCAGGGGACAACAGCCCCAGCATTTT.

The rearrangement joins TRBV19 to TRBJ1-1; D is perhaps TRBD1 (6 bases). The CDR3 totals 19 residues. Germline V gene lookup returns CDR1 LNHDA and CDR2 SQIVND (reference sequence). The V and J ends lost 6 bases and 4 bases respectively, with 30 bases between them. CDR3 residues: CASSRPRSALRRGGTEAFF. DNA of the CDR3: TGTGCCAGTAGCCGCCCTCGAAGCGCGCTTAGAAGAGGGGGCACTGAAGCTTTCTTT.

CDR3 DNA sequence: TGTGCCAGCAGTTATTTTCGTGGGAGTGCAGATACGCAGTATTTT. Translated: CASSYFRGSADTQYF. The rearrangement links TRBV6-2 or TRBV6-3 to TRBJ2-3, with D perhaps matching TRBD2 (5 bases). The V and J ends lost 3 bases and 4 bases respectively, with 14 bases between them. The CDR3 contains 15 residues. In germline, CDR1 is MNHEY, CDR2 SVGEGT.

This chain joins TRBV7-9 and TRBJ2-1; 7 nucleotides line up with TRBD2. Per the germline V gene, CDR1 is SEHNR and CDR2 is FQNEAQ (reference sequence). Trimming removed 1 base from V and 0 bases from J; junction bases left unmatched: 6. This CDR3 has 17 residues. This chain's CDR3 is CASSLVAGGSSYNEQFF. DNA for the CDR3: TGTGCCAGCAGCTTAGTGGCCGGCGGGAGCTCCTACAATGAGCAGTTCTTC. The whole variable domain, filled in from reference TRBV7-9 and TRBJ2-1, reads DTGVSQNPRHKITKRGQNVTFRCDPISEHNRLYWYRQTLGQGPEFLTYFQNEAQLEKSRLLSDRFSAERPKGSFSTLEIQRTEQGDSAMYLCASSLVAGGSSYNEQFFGPGTRLTVL.

V is TRBV6-4 and J is TRBJ2-3; D gene uncertain. V was cut by 0 bases and J by 1 base, with 11 bases left in between. Germline values: CDR1 MRHNA, CDR2 SNTAGT. CDR3 length equals 16 residues. CDR3 in DNA: TGTGCCAGCAGTGACTCGGGCGACGCCGGCACAGATACGCAGTATTTT. Translated: CASSDSGDAGTDTQYF.

The chain joins TRBV28 to TRBJ2-5; 8 nucleotides match TRBD2. Germline CDR1 and CDR2: MDHEN and SYDVKM. J was trimmed by 5 bases and V by 7 bases; bases with no gene match: 9. The CDR3 length is 14 residues. CDR3 protein: CASTQARGGETQYF. In nucleotides, the CDR3 is TGTGCCAGCACACAGGCCCGCGGGGGGGAGACCCAGTACTTC.

The chain couples TRBV28 to TRBJ2-5; weak D call: TRBD1 (5 bases). The CDR3 totals 14 residues. Germline CDR1 MDHEN, CDR2 SYDVKM. V lost 8 bases and J lost 1, with 14 bases in between. Here the CDR3 DNA reads TGTGCCAGCGTGCAGGGCGGCAGCCAAGAGACCCAGTACTTC. Protein: CASVQGGSQETQYF.

V is TRBV2 and J is TRBJ1-5, with TRBD1 matching 11 bases. The CDR3 sequence is 14 residues long. After removal of 7 bases from V and 6 bases from J, the junction contained 5 bases not matched to a gene. Looked up from germline, CDR1 is SNHLY and CDR2 is FYNNEI. The CDR3 DNA reads as TGTGCCAGCAACCCGGACAGGGGGCGTCAGCCCCAGCATTTT. Translated, it gives CASNPDRGRQPQHF. The complete variable domain, with remaining parts taken from reference TRBV2 and TRBJ1-5, reads EPEVTQTPSHQVTQMGQEVILRCVPISNHLYFYWYRQILGQKVEFLVSFYNNEISEKSEIFDDQFSVERPDGSNFTLKIRSTKLEDSAMYFCASNPDRGRQPQHFGDGTRLSIL.

This chain joins TRBV15 and TRBJ1-5; D unresolved. This CDR3 is 12 amino acids long. Trimming took off 4 bases at V and 8 bases at J, with 9 bases between the two ends. The V gene's germline CDR1 is LNHNV and CDR2 YYDKDF (reference sequence). CDR3 sequence: CATSMQTEPQHF. In nucleotides, the CDR3 is TGTGCCACCAGCATGCAAACTGAGCCCCAGCATTTT.

This rearrangement joins TRBV18 to TRBJ2-5; D gene uncertain. Trimming stripped 0 bases from V and 2 bases from J, with 7 bases between. This CDR3 comprises 14 residues. Germline CDR1 reads KGHSH; CDR2 reads LQKENI. The CDR3 DNA reads TGTGCCAGCTCACCACCGAGTCGACAAGAGACCCAGTACTTC. Translated: CASSPPSRQETQYF.

The CDR3 DNA sequence: TGTGCCAGCAGTACGGGACAGGCAAAACTGTTTTTT. Translated: CASSTGQAKLFF. The chain is built from TRBV6-2 or TRBV6-3 and TRBJ1-4; 8 bases line up with TRBD1. The CDR3 consists of 12 residues. V trimming: 5 bases; J trimming: 10 bases; junction bases outside the gene matches: 3. Per the germline V gene, CDR1 is MNHEY and CDR2 is SVGEGT.

This clone occurred once. The chain employs TRBV30 and TRBJ1-5, with 9 bases matching TRBD1. Germline values: CDR1 GTSNPN, CDR2 SVGIG (reference sequence). The CDR3 is made up of 13 amino acids. V dropped 3 bases and J dropped 7; count of bases not matched to a gene: 4. Here the CDR3 reads CAWRGDRDQPQHF. In DNA form, the CDR3 reads TGTGCCTGGAGGGGGGACAGGGACCAGCCCCAGCATTTT.

This rearrangement joins TRBV5-1 to TRBJ1-5; tentatively, D is TRBD1 (6 bases). This CDR3 is built from 16 residues. Between the trimmed V and J ends, which lost 4 bases and 3 bases, there was a span of 17 bases. Per the germline V gene, CDR1 is SGHRS and CDR2 is YFSETQ. Here the CDR3 DNA reads TGCGCCAGCAGCCCGGGGTCGGGACAACCCAATCAGCCCCAGCATTTT. Translation gives CASSPGSGQPNQPQHF.